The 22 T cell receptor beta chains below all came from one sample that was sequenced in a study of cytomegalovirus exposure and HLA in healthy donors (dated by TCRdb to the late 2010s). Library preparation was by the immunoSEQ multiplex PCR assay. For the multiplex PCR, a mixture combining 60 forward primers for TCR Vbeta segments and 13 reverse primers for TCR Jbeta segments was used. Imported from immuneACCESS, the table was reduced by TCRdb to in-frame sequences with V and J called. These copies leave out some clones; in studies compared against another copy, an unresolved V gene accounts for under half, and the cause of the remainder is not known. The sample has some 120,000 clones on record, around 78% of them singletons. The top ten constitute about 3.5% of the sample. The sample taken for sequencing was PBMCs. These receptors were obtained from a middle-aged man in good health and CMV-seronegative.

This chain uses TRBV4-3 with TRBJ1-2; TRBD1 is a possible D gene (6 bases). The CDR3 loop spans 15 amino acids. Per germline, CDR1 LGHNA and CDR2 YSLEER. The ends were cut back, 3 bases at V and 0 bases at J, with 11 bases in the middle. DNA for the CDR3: TGCGCCAGCAGCCACCAACAGGGTTCTAACTATGGCTACACCTTC. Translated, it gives CASSHQQGSNYGYTF.

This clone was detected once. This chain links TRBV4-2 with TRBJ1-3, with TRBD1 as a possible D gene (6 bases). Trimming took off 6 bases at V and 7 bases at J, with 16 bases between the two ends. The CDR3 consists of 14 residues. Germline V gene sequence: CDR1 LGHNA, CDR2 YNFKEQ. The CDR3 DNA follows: TGTGCCAGCAGTCTCGTAGGGGGAGAGAACACCATATATTTT. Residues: CASSLVGGENTIYF.

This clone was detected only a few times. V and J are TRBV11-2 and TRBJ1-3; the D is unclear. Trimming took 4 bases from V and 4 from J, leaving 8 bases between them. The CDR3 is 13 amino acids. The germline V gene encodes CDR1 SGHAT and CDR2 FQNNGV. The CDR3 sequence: CASSSGLGNTIYF. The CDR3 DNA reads TGTGCCAGCAGCTCCGGTCTAGGAAACACCATATATTTT.

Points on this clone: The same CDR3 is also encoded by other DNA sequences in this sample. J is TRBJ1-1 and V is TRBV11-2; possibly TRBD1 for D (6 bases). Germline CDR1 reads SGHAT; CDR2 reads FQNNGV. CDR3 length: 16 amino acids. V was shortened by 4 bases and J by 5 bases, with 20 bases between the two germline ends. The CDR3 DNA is TGTGCCAGCAGCTCATGGGTCGGACAGTCGAAGACTGAAGCTTTCTTT. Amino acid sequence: CASSSWVGQSKTEAFF.

CDR3: CASSRGGGREQYF. CDR3 in DNA: TGTGCCAGCAGCCGGGGAGGAGGGCGCGAGCAGTACTTC. V is TRBV7-6 and J is TRBJ2-7, with D tentatively TRBD2 (6 bases). The CDR3 spans 13 residues. Germline V lookup: CDR1 SGHVS, CDR2 FNYEAQ. V gave up 5 bases and J gave up 6 bases, with 14 bases separating them.

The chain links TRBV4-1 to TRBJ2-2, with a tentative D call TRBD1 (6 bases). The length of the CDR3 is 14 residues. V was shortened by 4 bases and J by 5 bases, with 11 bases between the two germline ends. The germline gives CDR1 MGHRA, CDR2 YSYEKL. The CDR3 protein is CASSPKGGTGELFF. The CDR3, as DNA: TGCGCCAGCAGCCCAAAAGGGGGAACCGGGGAGCTGTTTTTT.

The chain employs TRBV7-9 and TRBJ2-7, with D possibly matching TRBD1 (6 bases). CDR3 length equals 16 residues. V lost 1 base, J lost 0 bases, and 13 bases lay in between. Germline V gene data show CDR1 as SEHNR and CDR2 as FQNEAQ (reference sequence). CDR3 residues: CASSLVATGGSYEQYF. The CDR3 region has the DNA TGTGCCAGCAGCTTAGTGGCGACAGGTGGCTCCTACGAGCAGTACTTC.

The CDR3 region has the DNA TGTGCCAGCAGCTTTGGGGGGGGATCAAGCTATGGCTACACCTTC. Amino acid sequence: CASSFGGGSSYGYTF. The chain employs TRBV11-2 and TRBJ1-2, with TRBD1 as a possible D gene (5 bases). V was clipped by 3 bases and J by 4 bases, with 15 bases between them. Germline lookup yields CDR1 SGHAT and CDR2 FQNNGV. The CDR3 totals 15 residues.

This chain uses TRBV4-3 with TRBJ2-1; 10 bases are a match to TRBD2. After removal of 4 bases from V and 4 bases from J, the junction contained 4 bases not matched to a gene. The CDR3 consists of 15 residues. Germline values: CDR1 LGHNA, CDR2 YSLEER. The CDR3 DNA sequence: TGCGCCAGCAGCCTGAGCGGGGGGGCGTACAATGAGCAGTTCTTC. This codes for CASSLSGGAYNEQFF.

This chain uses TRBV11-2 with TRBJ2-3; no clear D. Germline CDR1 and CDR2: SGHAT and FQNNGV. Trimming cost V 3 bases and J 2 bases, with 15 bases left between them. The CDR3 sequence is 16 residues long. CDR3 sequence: CASSFGPPTITDTQYF. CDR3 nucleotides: TGTGCCAGCAGCTTCGGTCCACCGACAATCACAGATACGCAGTATTTT. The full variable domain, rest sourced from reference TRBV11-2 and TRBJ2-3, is EAGVAQSPRYKIIEKRQSVAFWCNPISGHATLYWYQQILGQGPKLLIQFQNNGVVDDSQLPKDRFSAERLKGVDSTLKIQPAKLEDSAVYLCASSFGPPTITDTQYFGPGTRLTVL.

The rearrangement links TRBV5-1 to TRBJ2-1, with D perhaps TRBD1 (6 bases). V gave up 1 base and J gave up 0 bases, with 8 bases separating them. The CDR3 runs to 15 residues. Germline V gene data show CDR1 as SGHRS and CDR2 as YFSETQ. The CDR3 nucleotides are TGCGCCAGCAGCTTGTCAGGGGCCTCCTACAATGAGCAGTTCTTC. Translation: CASSLSGASYNEQFF.

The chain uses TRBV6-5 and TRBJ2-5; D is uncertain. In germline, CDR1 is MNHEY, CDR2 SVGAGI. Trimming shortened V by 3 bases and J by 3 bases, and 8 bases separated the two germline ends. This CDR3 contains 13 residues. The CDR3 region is CASSYDAEETQYF. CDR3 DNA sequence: TGTGCCAGCAGTTATGACGCGGAAGAGACCCAGTACTTC.

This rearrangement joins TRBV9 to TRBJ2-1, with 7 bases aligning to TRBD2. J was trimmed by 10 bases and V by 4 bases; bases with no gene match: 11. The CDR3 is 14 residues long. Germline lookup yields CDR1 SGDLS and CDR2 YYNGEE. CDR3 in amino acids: CASSFRDYIGEQFF. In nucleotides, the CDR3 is TGTGCCAGCAGCTTCCGGGACTACATAGGGGAGCAGTTCTTC.

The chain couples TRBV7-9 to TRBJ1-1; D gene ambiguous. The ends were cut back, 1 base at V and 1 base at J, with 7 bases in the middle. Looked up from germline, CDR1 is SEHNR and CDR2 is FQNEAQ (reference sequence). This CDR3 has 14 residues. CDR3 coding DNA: TGTGCCAGCAGCTTAGTTCTGAGGAACACTGAAGCTTTCTTT. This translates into CASSLVLRNTEAFF.

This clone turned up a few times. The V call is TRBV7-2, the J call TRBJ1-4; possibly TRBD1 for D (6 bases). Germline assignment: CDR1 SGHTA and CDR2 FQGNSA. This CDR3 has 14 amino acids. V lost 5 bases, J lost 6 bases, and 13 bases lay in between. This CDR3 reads CASSIGQNDEKLFF. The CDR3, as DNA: TGTGCCAGCAGCATCGGACAGAACGATGAAAAACTGTTTTTT.

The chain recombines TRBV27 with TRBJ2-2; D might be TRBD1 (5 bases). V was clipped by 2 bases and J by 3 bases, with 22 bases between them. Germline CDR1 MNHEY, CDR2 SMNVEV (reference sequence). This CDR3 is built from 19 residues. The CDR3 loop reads CASSLLRGFGDSHTGELFF. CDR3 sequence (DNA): TGTGCCAGCAGTTTACTAAGAGGATTTGGTGACAGCCACACCGGGGAGCTGTTTTTT.

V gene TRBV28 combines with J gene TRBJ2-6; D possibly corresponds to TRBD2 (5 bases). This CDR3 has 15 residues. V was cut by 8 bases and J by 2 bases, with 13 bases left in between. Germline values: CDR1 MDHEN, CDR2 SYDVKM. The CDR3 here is CASLSPEAGANVLTF. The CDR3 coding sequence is TGTGCCAGCCTCTCCCCGGAGGCTGGGGCCAACGTCCTGACTTTC.

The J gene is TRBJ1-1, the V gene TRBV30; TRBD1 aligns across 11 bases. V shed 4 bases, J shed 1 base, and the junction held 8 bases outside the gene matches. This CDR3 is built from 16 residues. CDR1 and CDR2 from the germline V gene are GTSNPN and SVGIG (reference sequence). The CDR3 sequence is CAWTETGTGGNTEAFF. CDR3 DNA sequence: TGTGCCTGGACCGAAACCGGGACAGGGGGGAACACTGAAGCTTTCTTT.

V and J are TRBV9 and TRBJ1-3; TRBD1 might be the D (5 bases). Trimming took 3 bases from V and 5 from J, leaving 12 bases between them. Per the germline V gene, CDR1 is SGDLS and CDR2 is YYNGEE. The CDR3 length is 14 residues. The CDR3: CASSAQGGRNTIYF. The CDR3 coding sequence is TGTGCCAGCAGCGCGCAGGGTGGGAGAAACACCATATATTTT.

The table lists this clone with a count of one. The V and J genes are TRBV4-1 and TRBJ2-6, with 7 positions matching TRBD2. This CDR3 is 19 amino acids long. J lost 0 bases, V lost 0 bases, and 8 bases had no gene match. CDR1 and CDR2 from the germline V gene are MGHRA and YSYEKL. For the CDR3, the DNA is TGCGCCAGCAGCCAAGAGAGAGGGCGGGGGACCTCTGGGGCCAACGTCCTGACTTTC. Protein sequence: CASSQERGRGTSGANVLTF.

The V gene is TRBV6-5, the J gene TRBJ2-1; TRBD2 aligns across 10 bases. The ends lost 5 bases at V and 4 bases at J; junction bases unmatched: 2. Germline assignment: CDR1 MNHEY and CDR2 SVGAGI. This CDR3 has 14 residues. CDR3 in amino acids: CASSSGGAYNEQFF. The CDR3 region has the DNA TGTGCCAGCAGTAGCGGGGGGGCTTACAATGAGCAGTTCTTC.

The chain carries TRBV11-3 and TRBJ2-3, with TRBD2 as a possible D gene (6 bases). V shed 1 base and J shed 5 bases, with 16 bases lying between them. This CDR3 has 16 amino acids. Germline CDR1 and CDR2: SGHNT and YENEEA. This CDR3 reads CASSLGSGLALDTQYF. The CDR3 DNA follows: TGTGCCAGCAGCTTAGGTTCGGGACTGGCGCTAGATACGCAGTATTTT.